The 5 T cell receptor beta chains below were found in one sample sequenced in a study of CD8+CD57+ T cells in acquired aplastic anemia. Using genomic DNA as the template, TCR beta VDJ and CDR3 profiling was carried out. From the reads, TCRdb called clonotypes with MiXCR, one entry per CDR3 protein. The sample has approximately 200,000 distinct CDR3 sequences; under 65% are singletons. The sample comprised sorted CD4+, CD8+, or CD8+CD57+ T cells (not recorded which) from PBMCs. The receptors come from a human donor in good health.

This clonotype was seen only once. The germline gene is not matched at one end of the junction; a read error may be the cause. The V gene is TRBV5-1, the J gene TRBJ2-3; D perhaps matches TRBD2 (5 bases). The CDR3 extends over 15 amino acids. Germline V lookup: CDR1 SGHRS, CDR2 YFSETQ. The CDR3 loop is CASSLPVEGTDTQYF. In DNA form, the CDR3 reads TGCGCCAGCAGCTTGCCTGTCGAGGGCACTGATACGCAGTATTTT.

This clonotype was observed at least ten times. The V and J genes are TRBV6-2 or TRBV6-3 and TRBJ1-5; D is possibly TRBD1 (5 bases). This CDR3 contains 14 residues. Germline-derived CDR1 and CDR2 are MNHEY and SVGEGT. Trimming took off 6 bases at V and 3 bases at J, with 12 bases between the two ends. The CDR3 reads CASSLTGLNQPQHF. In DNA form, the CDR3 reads TGTGCCAGCAGCCTGACGGGACTCAATCAGCCCCAGCATTTT.

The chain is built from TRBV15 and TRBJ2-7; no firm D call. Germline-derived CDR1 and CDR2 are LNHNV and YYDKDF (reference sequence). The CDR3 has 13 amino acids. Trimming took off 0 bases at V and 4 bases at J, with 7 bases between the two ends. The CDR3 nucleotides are TGTGCCACCAGCAGAGAGTACACGTACGAGCAGTACTTC. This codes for CATSREYTYEQYF. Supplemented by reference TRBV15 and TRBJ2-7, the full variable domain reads DAMVIQNPRYQVTQFGKPVTLSCSQTLNHNVMYWYQQKSSQAPKLLFHYYDKDFNNEADTPDNFQSRRPNTSFCFLDIRSPGLGDTAMYLCATSREYTYEQYFGPGTRLTVT.

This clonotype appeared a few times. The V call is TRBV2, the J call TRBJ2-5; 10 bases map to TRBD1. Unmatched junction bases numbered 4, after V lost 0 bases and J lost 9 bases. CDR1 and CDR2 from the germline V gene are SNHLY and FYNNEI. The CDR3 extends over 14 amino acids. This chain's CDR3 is CASSEAWDRGAQYF. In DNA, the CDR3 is TGTGCCAGCAGTGAAGCGTGGGACAGGGGAGCCCAGTACTTC.

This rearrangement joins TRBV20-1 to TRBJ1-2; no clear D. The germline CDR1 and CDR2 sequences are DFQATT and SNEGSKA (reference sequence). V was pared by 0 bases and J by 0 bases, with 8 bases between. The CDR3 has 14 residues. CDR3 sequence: CSARDQPSNYGYTF. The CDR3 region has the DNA TGCAGTGCTAGAGATCAACCCTCTAACTATGGCTACACCTTC.